This entry is about one T cell receptor (beta chain). V was trimmed by 5 bases and J by 8 bases, leaving 15 bases between them. CDR3 length equals 13 residues. This record comes from a study of blood T cell repertoires in COVID-19. The overall study: T cells, B-cell-depleted T cells, or PBMCs provided the cDNA or gDNA that served as material.

Clones were sequenced by immunoSEQ multiplex PCR, and TCRdb holds only the in-frame ones, with some missing. The sample contains nearly 250,000 clones, roughly 85% of which appear only once. Researchers sorted participants into cohorts using their self-reported clinical history. The sequenced sample was PBMCs or T cells enriched from blood (not recorded which). The J gene is TRBJ1-2, the V gene TRBV12-3 or TRBV12-4; D remains ambiguous. The clonotype originates from a woman between 50 and 59 years old with acute COVID-19. This CDR3 is CASSRGGRMGYTF. Written as DNA, the CDR3 is TGTGCCAGCAGTCGCGGCGGTAGGATGGGCTACACCTTC.